These 9 T cell receptor beta chains were sequenced from one sample in a study of shared clonotypes between healthy human individuals (dated by TCRdb to 2019 to 2021). The library came from the immunoSEQ multiplex PCR assay. TCRdb limited this immuneACCESS table to in-frame rearrangements with V and J called. A share of clones is missing; checked studies link under half to unresolved V genes, and the rest is unexplained. The sample has more than 2 million clones on record, more than 90% of them singletons. The ten largest make up roughly 0.13% of the sample. Sequenced material: naive CD4+ T cells sorted from blood. The cell subset or site label on this specimen signifies: CD45RA+ positively selected. The receptor set was obtained from a man aged 18 to 30 in good health.

This clone was seen more than once but under ten times. Germline is not matched at one junction end, which may reflect a read error. The chain joins TRBV7-2 to TRBJ1-2, with a tentative D call TRBD1 (5 bases). Germline loops: CDR1 SGHTA, CDR2 FQGNSA. The CDR3 loop spans 14 amino acids. For the CDR3, the DNA is TGTGCCAGCAGCTTACAGGGACTGACATTCTCGCCATACTTC. It codes for CASSLQGLTFSPYF.

The rearrangement joins TRBV5-1 to TRBJ1-1, with D possibly being TRBD1 (6 bases). The CDR3 is made up of 13 amino acids. Germline CDR1 is SGHRS and CDR2 is YFSETQ. Trimming removed 0 bases from V and 9 bases from J, with 12 bases in between. CDR3 loop: CASSLVAGEKAFF. For the CDR3, the DNA is TGCGCCAGCAGCTTGGTGGCAGGGGAAAAAGCTTTCTTT.

The rearrangement uses TRBV7-2 and TRBJ2-4, with 9 bases lining up with TRBD2. This CDR3 comprises 17 residues. CDR1 SGHTA and CDR2 FQGNSA come from the germline V gene. V dropped 1 base and J dropped 2; count of bases not matched to a gene: 6. This CDR3 is CASSLDRSGGSKNIQYF. CDR3 sequence (DNA): TGTGCCAGCAGCTTAGACCGTAGCGGGGGTTCCAAAAACATTCAGTACTTC.

This clone appeared a few times. The sample has other DNA sequences that encode this CDR3 too. This chain uses TRBV7-2 with TRBJ2-3; D call uncertain. This CDR3 region has 11 residues. Germline V gene sequence: CDR1 SGHTA, CDR2 FQGNSA. Deletions cut 2 bases from V and 6 bases from J, with 3 bases between. CDR3 nucleotides: TGTGCCAGCAGCTTATTGGATACGCAGTATTTT. As protein: CASSLLDTQYF.

The chain has TRBV5-6 and TRBJ1-5; D gene unclear. V dropped 0 bases and J dropped 6 bases, with 19 bases sitting between them. The CDR3 totals 17 residues. The germline CDR1 and CDR2 sequences are SGHDT and YYEEEE. In DNA form, the CDR3 reads TGTGCCAGCAGCTTGGACTCGGGGTCAACCTATTCTCAGCCCCAGCATTTT. It translates to CASSLDSGSTYSQPQHF.

The CDR3 nucleotides read TGTGCCAGCGTCGCAGGGGGTGGTGAAAAACTGTTTTTT. Protein: CASVAGGGEKLFF. This chain uses TRBV25-1 with TRBJ1-4; 7 bases line up with TRBD1. This CDR3 is built from 13 residues. Germline trimming cut 8 bases from V and 7 bases from J; bases unmatched to any gene: 7. Germline V gives CDR1 MGHDK, CDR2 SYGVNS.

V gene TRBV2 combines with J gene TRBJ2-5, with D possibly being TRBD1 (6 bases). Per germline, CDR1 SNHLY and CDR2 FYNNEI. V was pared by 4 bases and J by 0 bases, with 6 bases between. This CDR3 has 13 residues. CDR3 nucleotides: TGTGCCAGCAGTGGGACAGACCAAGAGACCCAGTACTTC. The encoded protein is CASSGTDQETQYF.

The chain joins TRBV6-6 to TRBJ2-1; possible D gene TRBD1, 5 bases. Germline CDR1 MNHNY, CDR2 SVGAGI (reference sequence). V lost 8 bases and J 0 bases, leaving 8 bases between the germline ends. The CDR3 loop spans 13 amino acids. The CDR3 nucleotides read TGTGCCAGCGGGGCGAGCTCCTACAATGAGCAGTTCTTC. This gives the protein CASGASSYNEQFF.

This rearrangement joins TRBV27 to TRBJ2-1, with a possible D match to TRBD1 (5 bases). The CDR3 spans 15 residues. Germline CDR1 is MNHEY and CDR2 is SMNVEV (reference sequence). Trimming cost V 5 bases and J 4 bases, with 15 bases left between them. CDR3 in DNA: TGTGCCAGCAGTGGGGCTGATCGAAATTACAATGAGCAGTTCTTC. Its protein product is CASSGADRNYNEQFF.